This T cell receptor (beta chain) was documented in a study of cytomegalovirus exposure and HLA in healthy donors. Findings of the study overall: Association of a missense DCLRE1C variant with TCR beta V- and J-gene trimming was reported in a later analysis.

PCR used 60 Vbeta primers and 13 Jbeta primers. The data were produced by immunoSEQ multiplex PCR, yet TCRdb's version contains in-frame clones alone and is incomplete. Of approximately 120,000 clones in the sample, roughly 74% were seen once. This CDR3 contains 19 residues. With 0 bases removed from V and 5 bases from J, the gap between germline ends came to 24 bases. Looked up from germline, CDR1 is SGHDT and CDR2 is YYEEEE. Points on this clone: Antigen unknown.

This receptor was obtained from a man between 35 and 55 years old in good health and CMV-seronegative. Material for sequencing was PBMCs. The rearrangement joins TRBV5-6 to TRBJ2-1; D is perhaps TRBD2 (7 bases). The CDR3 sequence is CASSLDLSGGAPNNNEQFF. CDR3 in DNA: TGTGCCAGCAGCTTGGATCTTAGTGGGGGGGCTCCAAACAACAATGAGCAGTTCTTC.